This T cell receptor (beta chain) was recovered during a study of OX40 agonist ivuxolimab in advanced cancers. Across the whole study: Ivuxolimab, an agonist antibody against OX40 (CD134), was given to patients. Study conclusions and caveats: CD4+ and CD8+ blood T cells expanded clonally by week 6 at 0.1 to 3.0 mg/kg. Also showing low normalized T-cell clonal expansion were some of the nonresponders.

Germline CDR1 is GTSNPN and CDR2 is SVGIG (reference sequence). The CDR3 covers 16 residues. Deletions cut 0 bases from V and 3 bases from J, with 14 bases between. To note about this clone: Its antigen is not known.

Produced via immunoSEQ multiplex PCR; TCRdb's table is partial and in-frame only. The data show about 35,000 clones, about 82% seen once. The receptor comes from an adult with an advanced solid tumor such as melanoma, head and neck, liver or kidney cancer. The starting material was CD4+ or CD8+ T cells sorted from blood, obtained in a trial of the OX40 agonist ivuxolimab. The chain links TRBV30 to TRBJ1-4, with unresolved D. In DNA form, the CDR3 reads TGTGCCTGGAGTGTAGGTTCGGCCGGATCTAATGAAAAACTGTTTTTT. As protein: CAWSVGSAGSNEKLFF.